This T cell receptor (beta chain) was found in a study of a mutant IDH1 vaccine in newly diagnosed glioma. About the study: Commencement of vaccination occurred 4-6 weeks following radiotherapy alone, or concurrently with temozolomide cycles. Of the patients given treatment, around 60% were male and approximately 38% were female, and a mean age of approximately 40 years was recorded. Patients' prior therapy spanned radiotherapy, temozolomide, or both; most underwent both.

Time point noted: week 47, end of study. Alongside topical imiquimod, each dose of vaccine comprised 300 ug of mutant IDH1 20-mer peptide. Patients came in for eight vaccinations, in weeks 1, 3, 5, 7, 11, 15, 19 and 23. Assay used: immunoSEQ multiplex PCR; TCRdb lists only in-frame clones, some missing. In the table there are about 90,000 clones, roughly 89% of which are singletons. This clone was seen only once. Antigen unknown. This clonotype originated in a woman in her 50s with glioma. The sample here was PBMCs, taken from a glioma patient whose treatment included an IDH1 peptide vaccine.

The CDR3 DNA is TGCGCCAGCAGCCAGATTGCCTACGTCATATCGGGTAGCACAGATACGCAGTATTTT. It specifies CASSQIAYVISGSTDTQYF. This rearrangement joins TRBV4-1 to TRBJ2-3; D uncertain. Germline loops: CDR1 MGHRA, CDR2 YSYEKL. This CDR3 is 19 amino acids long. Trimming took off 3 bases at V and 0 bases at J, with 22 bases between the two ends.